This TCR beta chain was sequenced for a study of T cell responses to AZD1222 COVID-19 vaccine (dated by TCRdb to 2020 to 2022). Regarding the study in general: AZD1222 recipients with second doses at about 4 weeks or about 12 weeks were pooled, because spike-specific TCR depth and breadth did not differ between schedules. TCR sequencing was performed for some 250 trial participants, of whom 200 to 220 were given two doses of AZD1222 and around 25 were given two doses of MenACWY control vaccine. Trial participants were enrolled by age into subgroups of 18-55, 56-69 and 70-plus years, and approximately 150, 30 and 60 TCR-sequenced participants, respectively, were included in these subgroups. The study at large found these results: A significant rise in spike-specific TCR breadth and depth was observed after two AZD1222 doses relative to day 0 and relative to MenACWY recipients. Epitopes outside the regions mutated in the B.1.351 and B.1.1.7 variants were reportedly recognized by nearly half of the unique spike-specific TCRs. Most participants were white British and females outnumbered males, and the authors suggested that clonal diversity may have been underestimated. The 56-69-year group was small, and its depth increase did not reach significance, likely because of low power. Only five or six AZD1222 recipients were SARS-CoV-2 seropositive at baseline, limiting conclusions about previously exposed vaccinees. No day 14 peak-response samples were available, so repertoires were characterized only after the peak T cell response. The vaccine-associated CD4 TCRs covered the entire spike protein, and the dominant responses fell in regions 160-218 and 743-854.

The label giving this sample's time point can be read as: baseline before first vaccination. Vaccinee samples came from UK trials COV001 and COV002, including a single-blind randomized controlled phase 2/3 trial of AZD1222 (ChAdOx1 nCoV-19) in healthy adults. For TCRbeta chain sequencing, PBMC samples from trial participants were taken at day 0 and at day 28 after the second dose. Sequences SQVTM (CDR1) and ANQGSEA (CDR2) are obtained from the germline V gene. V is trimmed back by 8 bases and J by 6 bases, and the junction contains 8 bases that no gene match accounts for. From the cysteine up to the phenylalanine, the CDR3 has a length of 15 residues. Solely the CDR3 DNA is kept, with 45 bases framed from the first base. The CDR3 regions of human TCRbeta chains were analyzed by immunosequencing. From the authors' description of their analysis: Repertoire TCRs were checked for matches against a reference library of SARS-CoV-2-specific TCRs that had been generated using the MIRA antigen-specificity platform. Breadth meant the fraction of unique TCRs that were SARS-CoV-2-associated, whereas depth meant the fraction of total T cells that were SARS-CoV-2-associated. Using the MIRA data, each spike-specific TCR was assigned both to the spike region to which the TCR was reactive and to a CD4 or CD8 class. Log10-transformed breadth and depth values were compared by one-way ANOVA with Sidak's multiple comparisons tests. Sourced from immuneACCESS, this table was stored by TCRdb with only in-frame sequences that have V and J called. A share of the clones is absent; for the studies checked, an unresolved V gene accounts for under half, and the remainder has no known explanation. V, J and clone size derive from that table, while D and trimming were established from the DNA sequence. The sample table holds 100,000 to 150,000 clones, of which 90% were seen once. About 7.1% of the sample is held by the ten biggest clonotypes.

This clone occurred a few times. Its specific antigen is unknown. One base away there is no much larger clone; base qualities are not given. This chain joins TRBV29-1 to TRBJ2-3, and TRBD2 matches 16 of the central bases. The sequencing here drew on peripheral blood, taken on day 0 of AZD1222 vaccination. The sequence was obtained from an adult in good health. At the DNA level, the sequence is TGCAGCCTTGCATTGGGACTAGCGGGGGGGGATACGCAGTATTTT. Its product reads: CSLALGLAGGDTQYF.